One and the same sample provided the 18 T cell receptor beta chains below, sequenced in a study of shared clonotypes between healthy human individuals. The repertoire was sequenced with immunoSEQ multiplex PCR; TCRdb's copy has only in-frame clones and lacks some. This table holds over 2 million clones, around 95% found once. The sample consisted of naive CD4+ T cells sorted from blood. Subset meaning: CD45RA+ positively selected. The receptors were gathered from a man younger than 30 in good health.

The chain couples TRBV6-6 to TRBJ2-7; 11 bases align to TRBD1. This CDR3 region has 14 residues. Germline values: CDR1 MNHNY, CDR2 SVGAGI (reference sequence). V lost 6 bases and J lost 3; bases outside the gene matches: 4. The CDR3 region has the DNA TGTGCCAGCAGGCGGGGACAGGGGGACTACGAGCAGTACTTC. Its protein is CASRRGQGDYEQYF.

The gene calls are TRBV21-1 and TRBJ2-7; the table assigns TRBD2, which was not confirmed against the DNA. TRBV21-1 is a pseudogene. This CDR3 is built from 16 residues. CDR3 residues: CASTRGSGGASHEQYF. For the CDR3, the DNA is TGTGCCAGCACCCGGGGTAGCGGGGGGGCGTCCCACGAGCAGTACTTC.

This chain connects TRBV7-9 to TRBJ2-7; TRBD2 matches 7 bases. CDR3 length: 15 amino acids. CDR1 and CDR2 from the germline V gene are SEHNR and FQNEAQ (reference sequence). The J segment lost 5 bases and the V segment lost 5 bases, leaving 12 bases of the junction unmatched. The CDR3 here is CASSPRGAGRDEQYF. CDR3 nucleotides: TGTGCCAGCAGCCCTAGAGGAGCAGGGAGGGACGAGCAGTACTTC.

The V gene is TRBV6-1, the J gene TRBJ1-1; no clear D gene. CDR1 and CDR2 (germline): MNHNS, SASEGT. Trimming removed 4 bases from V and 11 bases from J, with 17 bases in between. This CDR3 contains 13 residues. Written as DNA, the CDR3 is TGTGCCAGCAGTGTAGTGAGTTCGGTGGGGGCTTTCTTT. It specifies CASSVVSSVGAFF.

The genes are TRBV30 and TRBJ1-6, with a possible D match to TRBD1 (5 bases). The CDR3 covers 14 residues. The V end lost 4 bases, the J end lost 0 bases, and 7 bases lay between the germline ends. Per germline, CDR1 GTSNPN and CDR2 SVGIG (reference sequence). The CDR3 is CAWTGSSYNSPLHF. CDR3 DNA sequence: TGTGCCTGGACAGGGAGCTCCTATAATTCACCCCTCCACTTT.

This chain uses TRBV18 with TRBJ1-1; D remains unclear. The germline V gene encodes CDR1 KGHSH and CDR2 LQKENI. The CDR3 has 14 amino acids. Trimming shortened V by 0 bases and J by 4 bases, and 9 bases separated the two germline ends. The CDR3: CASSPPAGLTEAFF. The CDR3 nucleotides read TGTGCCAGCTCACCACCGGCCGGACTCACTGAAGCTTTCTTT.

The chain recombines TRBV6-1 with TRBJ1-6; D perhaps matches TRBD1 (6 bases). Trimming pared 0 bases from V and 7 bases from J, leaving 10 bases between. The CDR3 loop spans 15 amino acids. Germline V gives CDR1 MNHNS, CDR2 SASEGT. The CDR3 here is CASSEAGGYNSPLHF. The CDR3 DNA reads TGTGCCAGCAGTGAAGCAGGGGGGTACAATTCACCCCTCCACTTT.

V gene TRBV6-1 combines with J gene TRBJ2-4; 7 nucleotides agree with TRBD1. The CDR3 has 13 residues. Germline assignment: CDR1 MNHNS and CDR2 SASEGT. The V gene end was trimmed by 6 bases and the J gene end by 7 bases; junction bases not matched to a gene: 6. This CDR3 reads CASSQRQGNIQYF. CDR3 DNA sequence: TGTGCCAGCAGCCAAAGACAGGGTAACATTCAGTACTTC.

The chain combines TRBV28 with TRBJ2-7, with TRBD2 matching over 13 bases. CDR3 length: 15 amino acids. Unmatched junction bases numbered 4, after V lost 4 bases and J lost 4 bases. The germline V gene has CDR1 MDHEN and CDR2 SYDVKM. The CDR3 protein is CASSSLAGGPYEQYF. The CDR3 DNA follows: TGTGCCAGCAGTTCACTAGCGGGGGGGCCTTACGAGCAGTACTTC.

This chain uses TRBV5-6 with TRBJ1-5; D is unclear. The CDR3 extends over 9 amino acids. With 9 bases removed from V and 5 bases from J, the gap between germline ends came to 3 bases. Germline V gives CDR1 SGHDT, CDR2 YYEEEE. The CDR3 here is CATYQPQHF. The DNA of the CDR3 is TGTGCCACTTATCAGCCCCAGCATTTT.

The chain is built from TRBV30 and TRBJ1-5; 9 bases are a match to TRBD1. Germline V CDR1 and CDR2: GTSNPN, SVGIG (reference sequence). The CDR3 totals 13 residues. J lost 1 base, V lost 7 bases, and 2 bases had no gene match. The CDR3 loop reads CAFDRGSNQPQHF. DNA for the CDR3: TGTGCCTTCGACAGGGGGAGCAATCAGCCCCAGCATTTT.

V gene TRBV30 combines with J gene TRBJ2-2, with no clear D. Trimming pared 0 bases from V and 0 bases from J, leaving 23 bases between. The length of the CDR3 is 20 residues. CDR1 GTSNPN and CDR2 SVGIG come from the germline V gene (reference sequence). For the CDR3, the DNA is TGTGCCTGGAGTGTACCGCTGTTTTACAGAGCTCACCCGAACACCGGGGAGCTGTTTTTT. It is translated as CAWSVPLFYRAHPNTGELFF. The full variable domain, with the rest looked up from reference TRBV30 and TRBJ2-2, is SQTIHQWPATLVQPVGSPLSLECTVEGTSNPNLYWYRQAAGRGLQLLFYSVGIGQISSEVPQNLSASRPQDRQFILSSKKLLLSDSGFYLCAWSVPLFYRAHPNTGELFFGEGSRLTVL.

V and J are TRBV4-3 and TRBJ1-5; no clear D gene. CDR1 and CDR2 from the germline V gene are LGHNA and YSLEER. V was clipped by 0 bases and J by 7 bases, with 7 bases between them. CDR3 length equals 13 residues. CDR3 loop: CASSQEDGQPQHF. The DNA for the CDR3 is TGCGCCAGCAGCCAAGAGGACGGCCAGCCCCAGCATTTT.

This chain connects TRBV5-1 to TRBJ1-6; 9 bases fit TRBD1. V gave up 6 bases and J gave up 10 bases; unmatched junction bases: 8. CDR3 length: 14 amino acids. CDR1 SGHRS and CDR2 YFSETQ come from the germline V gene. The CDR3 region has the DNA TGCGCCAGCAAACCGGGACAGGGTGGATCACCCCTCCACTTT. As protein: CASKPGQGGSPLHF.

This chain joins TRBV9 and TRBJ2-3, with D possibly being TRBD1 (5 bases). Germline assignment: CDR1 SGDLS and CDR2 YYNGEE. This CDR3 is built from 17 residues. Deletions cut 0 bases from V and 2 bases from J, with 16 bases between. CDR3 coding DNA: TGTGCCAGCAGCGTAGATGTCGGACATAAACACACAGATACGCAGTATTTT. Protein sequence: CASSVDVGHKHTDTQYF.

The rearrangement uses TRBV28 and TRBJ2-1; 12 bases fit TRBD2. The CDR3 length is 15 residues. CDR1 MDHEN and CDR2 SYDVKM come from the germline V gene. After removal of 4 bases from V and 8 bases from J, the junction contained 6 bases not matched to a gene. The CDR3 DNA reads TGTGCCAGCAGTTCTAGCGGGGGGGCGGAGTATGAGCAGTTCTTC. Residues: CASSSSGGAEYEQFF.

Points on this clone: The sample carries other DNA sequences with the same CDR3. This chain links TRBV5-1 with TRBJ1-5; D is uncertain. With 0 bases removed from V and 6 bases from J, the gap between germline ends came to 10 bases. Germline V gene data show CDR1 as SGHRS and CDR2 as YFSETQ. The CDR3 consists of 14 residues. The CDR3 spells CASSLGGDGQPQHF. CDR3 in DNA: TGCGCCAGCAGCTTGGGCGGGGATGGTCAGCCCCAGCATTTT.

DNA of the CDR3: TGTGCCAGCAGCGCCGGACTAGCGGGGTACTTC. It encodes CASSAGLAGYF. This chain joins TRBV7-2 and TRBJ2-5; 11 bases are a match to TRBD2. J was trimmed by 13 bases and V by 5 bases; bases with no gene match: 3. The CDR3 has 11 amino acids. Germline CDR1 and CDR2: SGHTA and FQGNSA.